This T cell receptor beta chain is from a study of blood T cell repertoires in COVID-19. The method was immunoSEQ multiplex PCR; TCRdb's version includes in-frame clones alone and lacks a portion of them. This table has 150,000 to 200,000 clones, approximately 87% appearing once. V shed 4 bases and J 4 bases; nucleotides not matched to a gene: 6. The CDR3 runs to 16 residues. CDR1 is MDHEN and CDR2 is SYDVKM in the germline V gene. The genes are TRBV28 and TRBJ2-3; TRBD2 matches at 12 bases. This sequence originates from a woman aged 70-85 years with COVID-19, enrolled during active disease. The sample consisted of peripheral blood. The CDR3 nucleotides are TGTGCCAGCAGTTACCCTAGCGGGAGGGCCGCAGATACGCAGTATTTT. It is translated as CASSYPSGRAADTQYF.